The 9 T cell receptor beta chains presented below share a single source sample, sequenced in a study of cytomegalovirus exposure and HLA in healthy donors. With 60 Vbeta and 13 Jbeta primers, the PCR was carried out. Produced via immunoSEQ multiplex PCR; TCRdb's table is partial and in-frame only. The sample lists under 150,000 clones, 78% seen once, with roughly 3% in the top ten. The sequencing sample was made of PBMCs. The receptors shown here come from a male donor in good health and CMV-seronegative.

V is TRBV28 and J is TRBJ2-1, with D possibly being TRBD2 (5 bases). The CDR3 sequence is 14 residues long. V lost 3 bases to trimming and J lost 3 bases, with 9 bases between them. The V gene's germline CDR1 is MDHEN and CDR2 SYDVKM. The DNA of the CDR3 is TGTGCCAGCAGTTTCGAGCGGATCTACAATGAGCAGTTCTTC. This gives the protein CASSFERIYNEQFF.

This clone was recorded only once. The rearrangement links TRBV18 to TRBJ2-7, with 10 bases matching TRBD2. V shed 2 bases, J shed 6 bases, and the junction held 13 bases outside the gene matches. This CDR3 contains 17 residues. Germline CDR1 reads KGHSH; CDR2 reads LQKENI. In nucleotides, the CDR3 is TGTGCCAGCTCACCAGCATTACTAGCGGGAACTAAGGGCGAGCAGTACTTC. It is translated as CASSPALLAGTKGEQYF.

About this clone: The junction differs from germline at one of its ends, possibly a read error. Other DNA variants within this sample encode the same CDR3. In DNA form, the CDR3 reads TGCGCCAGCAGCTTGGACAGGGATTATGGCTACCCCTTC. As protein: CASSLDRDYGYPF. This chain joins TRBV5-1 and TRBJ1-2, with D possibly TRBD1 on 6 matching bases. The CDR3 is made up of 13 amino acids. The germline V gene encodes CDR1 SGHRS and CDR2 YFSETQ. Together with reference TRBV5-1 and TRBJ1-2, the CDR3 gives the full variable domain: KAGVTQTPRYLIKTRGQQVTLSCSPISGHRSVSWYQQTPGQGLQFLFEYFSETQRNKGNFPGRFSGRQFSNSRSEMNVSTLELGDSALYLCASSLDRDYGYPFGSGTRLTVV.

The chain joins TRBV27 to TRBJ2-3; 15 bases map to TRBD2. The CDR3 has 18 amino acids. The germline CDR1 and CDR2 sequences are MNHEY and SMNVEV (reference sequence). J gave up 2 bases and V 5 bases, and 8 bases lay outside the gene matches. In DNA, the CDR3 is TGTGCCAGCAGTCCGGGACTAGCGGGAGGCTTCTCCACAGATACGCAGTATTTT. Translation gives CASSPGLAGGFSTDTQYF.

The CDR3 nucleotides are TGTGCCAGCAGCTCCCCATTGACAGGGGGTGACTATGGCTACACCTTC. It yields the protein CASSSPLTGGDYGYTF. The chain recombines TRBV7-9 with TRBJ1-2, with 9 bases aligning to TRBD1. The CDR3 spans 16 residues. The trim removed 4 bases at V and 3 bases at J, leaving 9 bases unmatched. Per the germline V gene, CDR1 is SEHNR and CDR2 is FQNEAQ (reference sequence). The entire variable domain, with the rest obtained from reference TRBV7-9 and TRBJ1-2, is as follows: DTGVSQNPRHKITKRGQNVTFRCDPISEHNRLYWYRQTLGQGPEFLTYFQNEAQLEKSRLLSDRFSAERPKGSFSTLEIQRTEQGDSAMYLCASSSPLTGGDYGYTFGSGTRLTVV.

The chain uses TRBV5-1 and TRBJ1-2; 7 bases are shared with TRBD1. The junction had 7 bases not matched to a gene; V was cut back by 0 bases and J by 5 bases. The CDR3 length is 15 residues. The germline gives CDR1 SGHRS, CDR2 YFSETQ. This CDR3 is CASSLAEGAGYGYTF. The CDR3 bases are TGCGCCAGCAGCTTGGCCGAGGGGGCGGGGTATGGCTACACCTTC.

The table lists this clone with a few counts. The chain recombines TRBV10-1 with TRBJ2-7, with a tentative D call TRBD2 (5 bases). There are 16 residues in the CDR3. Germline loops: CDR1 WNHNN, CDR2 SYGVQD (reference sequence). V lost 7 bases to trimming and J lost 1 base, with 20 bases between them. The CDR3: CASMSWRVSRSYEQYF. In DNA form, the CDR3 reads TGCGCCAGCATGAGTTGGCGGGTGAGTAGGTCCTACGAGCAGTACTTC.

The count of this clone is one. The CDR3 coding sequence is TGCGCCAGCAGCTTGGCCGGTGCTGGCGGAACCACAGATACGCAGTATTTT. Its protein product is CASSLAGAGGTTDTQYF. This sequence joins TRBV5-1 and TRBJ2-3; D unclear. V lost 0 bases and J 2 bases, leaving 16 bases between the germline ends. Germline lookup yields CDR1 SGHRS and CDR2 YFSETQ. The CDR3 contains 17 residues.

The chain joins TRBV7-2 to TRBJ2-5; 13 nucleotides agree with TRBD2. From germline, CDR1 is SGHTA and CDR2 FQGNSA. Germline trimming cut 1 base from V and 7 bases from J; bases unmatched to any gene: 3. CDR3 length: 15 amino acids. Written as DNA, the CDR3 is TGTGCCAGCAGCTTAGGACTAGCGGGAGGAGGGACCCAGTACTTC. Translated, it gives CASSLGLAGGGTQYF. Full variable domain (missing parts from reference TRBV7-2 and TRBJ2-5): GAGVSQSPSNKVTEKGKDVELRCDPISGHTALYWYRQSLGQGLEFLIYFQGNSAPDKSGLPSDRFSAERTGGSVSTLTIQRTQQEDSAVYLCASSLGLAGGGTQYFGPGTRLLVL.